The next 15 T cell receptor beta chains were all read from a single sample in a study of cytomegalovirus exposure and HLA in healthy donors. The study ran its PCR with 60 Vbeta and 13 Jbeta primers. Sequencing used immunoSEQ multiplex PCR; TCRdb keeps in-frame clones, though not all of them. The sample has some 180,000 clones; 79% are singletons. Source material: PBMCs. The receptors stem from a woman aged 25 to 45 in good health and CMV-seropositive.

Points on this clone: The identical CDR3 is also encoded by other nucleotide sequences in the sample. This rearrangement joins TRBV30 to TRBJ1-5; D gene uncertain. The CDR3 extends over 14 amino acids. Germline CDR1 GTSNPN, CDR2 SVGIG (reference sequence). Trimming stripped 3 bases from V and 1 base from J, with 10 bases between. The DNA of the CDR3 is TGTGCCTGGAGCCCTGACTGGAGCAATCAGCCCCAGCATTTT. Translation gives CAWSPDWSNQPQHF.

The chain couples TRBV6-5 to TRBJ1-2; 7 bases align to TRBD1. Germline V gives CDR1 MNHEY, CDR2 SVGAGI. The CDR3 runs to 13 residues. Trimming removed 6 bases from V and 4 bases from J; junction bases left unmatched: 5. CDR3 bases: TGTGCCAGCAGAGACACAGGGGCCTATGGCTACACCTTC. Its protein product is CASRDTGAYGYTF.

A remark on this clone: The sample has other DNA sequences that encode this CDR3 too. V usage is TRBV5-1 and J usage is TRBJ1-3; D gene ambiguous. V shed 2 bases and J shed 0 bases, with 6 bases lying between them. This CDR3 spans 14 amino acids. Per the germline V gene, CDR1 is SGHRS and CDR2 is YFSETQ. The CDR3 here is CASSLGSSGNTIYF. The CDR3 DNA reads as TGCGCCAGCAGCTTAGGGAGCTCTGGAAACACCATATATTTT.

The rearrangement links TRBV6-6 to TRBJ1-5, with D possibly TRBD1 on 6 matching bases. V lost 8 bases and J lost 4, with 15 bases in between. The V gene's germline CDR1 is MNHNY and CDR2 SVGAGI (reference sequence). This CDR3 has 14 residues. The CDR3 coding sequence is TGTGCCAGCGGCGAAACAGGGATGAATCAGCCCCAGCATTTT. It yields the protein CASGETGMNQPQHF.

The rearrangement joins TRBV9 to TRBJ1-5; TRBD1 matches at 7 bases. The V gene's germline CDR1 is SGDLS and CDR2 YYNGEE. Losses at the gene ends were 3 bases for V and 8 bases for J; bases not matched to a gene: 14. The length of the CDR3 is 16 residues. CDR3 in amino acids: CASSAVQGTLGKPQHF. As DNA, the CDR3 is TGTGCCAGCAGCGCCGTACAGGGGACCCTAGGCAAGCCCCAGCATTTT.

CDR3 coding DNA: TGTGCCAGCCACGACAGGGGGGACACTGAAGCTTTCTTT. Translating gives CASHDRGDTEAFF. The chain is built from TRBV27 and TRBJ1-1, with 9 bases aligning to TRBD1. Trimming cost V 8 bases and J 3 bases; bases outside gene matches: 4. The CDR3 consists of 13 residues. CDR1 and CDR2 (germline): MNHEY, SMNVEV (reference sequence).

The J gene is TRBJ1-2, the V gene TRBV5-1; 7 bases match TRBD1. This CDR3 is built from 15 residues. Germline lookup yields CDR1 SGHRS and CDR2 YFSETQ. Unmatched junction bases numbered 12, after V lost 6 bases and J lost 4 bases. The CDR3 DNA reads TGCGCCAGCACCCTCCAGGGGGACACGTCCTATGGCTACACCTTC. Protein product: CASTLQGDTSYGYTF.

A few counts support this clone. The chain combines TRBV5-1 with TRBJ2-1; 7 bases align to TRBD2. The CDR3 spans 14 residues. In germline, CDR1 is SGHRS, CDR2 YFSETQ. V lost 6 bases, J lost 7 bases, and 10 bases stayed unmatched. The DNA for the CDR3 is TGCGCCAGCACTGCGGGAGTGTGGGGGAATGAGCAGTTCTTC. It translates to CASTAGVWGNEQFF.

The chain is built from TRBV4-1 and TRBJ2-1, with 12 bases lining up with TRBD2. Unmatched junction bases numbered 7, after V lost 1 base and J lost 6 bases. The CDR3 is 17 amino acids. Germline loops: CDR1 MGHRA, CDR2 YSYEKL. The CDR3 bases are TGCGCCAGCAGCCAAGGCTTCGGACTAGCGGGAATCAATGAGCAGTTCTTC. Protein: CASSQGFGLAGINEQFF.

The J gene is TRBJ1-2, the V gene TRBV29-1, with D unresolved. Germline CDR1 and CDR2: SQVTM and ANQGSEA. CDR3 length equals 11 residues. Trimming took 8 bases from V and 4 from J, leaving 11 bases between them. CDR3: CSHPGIYGYTF. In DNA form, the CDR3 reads TGCAGCCATCCGGGGATCTATGGCTACACCTTC.

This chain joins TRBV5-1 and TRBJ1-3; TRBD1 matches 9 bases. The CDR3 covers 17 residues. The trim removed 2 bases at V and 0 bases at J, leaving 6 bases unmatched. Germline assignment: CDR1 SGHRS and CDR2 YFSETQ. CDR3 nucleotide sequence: TGCGCCAGCAGCTTTAGGGACAGGGCGAACTCTGGAAACACCATATATTTT. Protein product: CASSFRDRANSGNTIYF.

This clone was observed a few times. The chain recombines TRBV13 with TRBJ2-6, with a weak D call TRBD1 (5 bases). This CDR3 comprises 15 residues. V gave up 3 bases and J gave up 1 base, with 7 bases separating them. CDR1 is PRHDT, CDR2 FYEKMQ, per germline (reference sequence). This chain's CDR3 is CASSLTVSGANVLTF. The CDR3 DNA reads TGTGCCAGCAGCTTGACAGTTTCTGGGGCCAACGTCCTGACTTTC.

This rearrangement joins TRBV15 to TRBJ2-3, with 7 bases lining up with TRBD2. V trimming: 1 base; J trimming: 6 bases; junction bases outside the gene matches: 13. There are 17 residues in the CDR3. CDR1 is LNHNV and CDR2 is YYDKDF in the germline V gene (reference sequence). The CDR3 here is CATSRGSSGSGADTQYF. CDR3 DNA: TGTGCCACCAGCAGAGGAAGTTCGGGGAGCGGGGCGGATACGCAGTATTTT. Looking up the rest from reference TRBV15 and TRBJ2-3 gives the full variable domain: DAMVIQNPRYQVTQFGKPVTLSCSQTLNHNVMYWYQQKSSQAPKLLFHYYDKDFNNEADTPDNFQSRRPNTSFCFLDIRSPGLGDTAMYLCATSRGSSGSGADTQYFGPGTRLTVL.

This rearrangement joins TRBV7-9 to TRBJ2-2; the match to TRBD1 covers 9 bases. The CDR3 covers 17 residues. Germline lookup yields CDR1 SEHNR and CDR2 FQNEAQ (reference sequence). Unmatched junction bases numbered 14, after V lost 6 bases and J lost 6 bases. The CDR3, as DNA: TGTGCCAGCAGATATACCGGGACAGGGATAGGGGCCGGGGAGCTGTTTTTT. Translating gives CASRYTGTGIGAGELFF.

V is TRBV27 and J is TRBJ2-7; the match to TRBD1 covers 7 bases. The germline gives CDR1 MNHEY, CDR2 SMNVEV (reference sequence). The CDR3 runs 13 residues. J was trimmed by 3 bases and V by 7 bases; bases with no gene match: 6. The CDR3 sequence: CASKEGANYEQYF. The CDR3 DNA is TGTGCCAGCAAAGAGGGGGCTAACTACGAGCAGTACTTC.